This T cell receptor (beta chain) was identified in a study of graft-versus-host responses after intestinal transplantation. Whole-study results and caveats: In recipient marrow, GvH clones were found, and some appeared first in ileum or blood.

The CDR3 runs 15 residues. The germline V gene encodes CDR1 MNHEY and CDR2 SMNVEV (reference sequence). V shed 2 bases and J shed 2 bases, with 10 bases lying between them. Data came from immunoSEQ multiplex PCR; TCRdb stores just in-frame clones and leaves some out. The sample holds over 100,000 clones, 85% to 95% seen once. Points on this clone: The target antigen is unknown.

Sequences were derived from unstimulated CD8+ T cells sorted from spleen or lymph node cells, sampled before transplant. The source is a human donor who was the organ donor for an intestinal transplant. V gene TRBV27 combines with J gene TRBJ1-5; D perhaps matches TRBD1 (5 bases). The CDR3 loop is CASSLGRGRNQPQHF. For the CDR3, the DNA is TGTGCCAGCAGTTTAGGCCGGGGACGCAATCAGCCCCAGCATTTT.